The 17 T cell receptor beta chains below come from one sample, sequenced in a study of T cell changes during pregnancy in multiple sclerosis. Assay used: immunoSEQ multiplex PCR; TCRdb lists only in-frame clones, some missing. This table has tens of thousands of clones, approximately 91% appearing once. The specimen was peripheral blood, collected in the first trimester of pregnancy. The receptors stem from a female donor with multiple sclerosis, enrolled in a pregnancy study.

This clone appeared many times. The CDR3 nucleotides are TGCGCCAGCCAGGGGGGCACAGGGAACACTGAAGCTTTCTTT. It specifies CASQGGTGNTEAFF. V and J are TRBV5-1 and TRBJ1-1; 7 bases fit TRBD1. This CDR3 spans 14 amino acids. J lost 1 base, V lost 7 bases, and 7 bases had no gene match. Per the germline V gene, CDR1 is SGHRS and CDR2 is YFSETQ.

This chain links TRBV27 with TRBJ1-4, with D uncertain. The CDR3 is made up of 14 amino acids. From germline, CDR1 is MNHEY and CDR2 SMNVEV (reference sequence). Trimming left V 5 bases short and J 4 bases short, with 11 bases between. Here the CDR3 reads CASSRNSLNEKLFF. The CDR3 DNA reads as TGTGCCAGCAGTCGAAACAGCCTTAATGAAAAACTGTTTTTT.

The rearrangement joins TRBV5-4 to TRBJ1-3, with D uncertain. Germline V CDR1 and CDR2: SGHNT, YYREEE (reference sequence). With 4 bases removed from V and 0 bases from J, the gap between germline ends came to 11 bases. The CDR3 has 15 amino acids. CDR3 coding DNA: TGTGCCAGCAGCGTTGAGCGAAACTCTGGAAACACCATATATTTT. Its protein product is CASSVERNSGNTIYF.

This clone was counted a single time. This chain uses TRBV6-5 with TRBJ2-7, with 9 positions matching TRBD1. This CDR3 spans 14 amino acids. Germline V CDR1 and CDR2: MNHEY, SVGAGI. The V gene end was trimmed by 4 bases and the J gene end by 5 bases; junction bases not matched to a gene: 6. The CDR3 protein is CASSSWDRAHEQYF. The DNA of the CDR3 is TGTGCCAGCAGTTCCTGGGACAGGGCCCACGAGCAGTACTTC.

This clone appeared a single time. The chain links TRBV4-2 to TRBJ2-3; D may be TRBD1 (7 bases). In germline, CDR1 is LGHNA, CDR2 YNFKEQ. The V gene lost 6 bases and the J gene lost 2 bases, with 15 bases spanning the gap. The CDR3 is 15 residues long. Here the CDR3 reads CASRRDRETTDTQYF. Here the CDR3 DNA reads TGTGCCAGCAGGCGGGACAGAGAGACCACAGATACGCAGTATTTT.

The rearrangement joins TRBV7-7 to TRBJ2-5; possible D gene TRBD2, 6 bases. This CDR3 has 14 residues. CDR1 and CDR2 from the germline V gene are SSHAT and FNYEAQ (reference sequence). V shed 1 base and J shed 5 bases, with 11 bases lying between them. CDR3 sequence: CASSLGRGGETQYF. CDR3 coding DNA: TGTGCCAGCAGCTTAGGGCGGGGTGGGGAGACCCAGTACTTC.

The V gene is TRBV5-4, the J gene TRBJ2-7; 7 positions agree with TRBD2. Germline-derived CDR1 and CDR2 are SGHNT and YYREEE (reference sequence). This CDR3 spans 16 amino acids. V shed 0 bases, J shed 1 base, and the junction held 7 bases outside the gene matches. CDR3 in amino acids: CASSLGLAALSYEQYF. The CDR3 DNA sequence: TGTGCCAGCAGCTTGGGTCTAGCGGCCCTTTCCTACGAGCAGTACTTC.

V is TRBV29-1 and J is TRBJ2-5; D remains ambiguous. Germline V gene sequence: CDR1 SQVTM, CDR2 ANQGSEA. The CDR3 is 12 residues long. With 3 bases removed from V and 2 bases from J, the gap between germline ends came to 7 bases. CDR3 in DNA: TGCAGCGTTGACGCGAATCAAGAGACCCAGTACTTC. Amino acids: CSVDANQETQYF.

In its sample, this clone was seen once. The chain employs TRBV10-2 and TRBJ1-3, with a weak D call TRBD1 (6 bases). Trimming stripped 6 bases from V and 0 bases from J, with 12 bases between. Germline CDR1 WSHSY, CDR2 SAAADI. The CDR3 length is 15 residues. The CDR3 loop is CASSTTGSSGNTIYF. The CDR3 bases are TGCGCCAGCAGCACGACAGGAAGCTCTGGAAACACCATATATTTT.

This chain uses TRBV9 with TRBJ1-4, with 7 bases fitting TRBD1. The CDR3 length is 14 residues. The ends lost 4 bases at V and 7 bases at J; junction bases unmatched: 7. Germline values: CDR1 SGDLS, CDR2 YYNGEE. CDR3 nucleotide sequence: TGTGCCAGCAGCCCACAGACAGGGCCTGAAAAACTGTTTTTT. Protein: CASSPQTGPEKLFF.

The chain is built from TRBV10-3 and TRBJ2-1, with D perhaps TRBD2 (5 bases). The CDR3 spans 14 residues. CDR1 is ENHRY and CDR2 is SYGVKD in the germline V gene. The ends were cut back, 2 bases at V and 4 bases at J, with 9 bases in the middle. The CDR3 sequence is CAISEREGYNEQFF. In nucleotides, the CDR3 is TGTGCCATCAGTGAGCGCGAGGGTTACAATGAGCAGTTCTTC.

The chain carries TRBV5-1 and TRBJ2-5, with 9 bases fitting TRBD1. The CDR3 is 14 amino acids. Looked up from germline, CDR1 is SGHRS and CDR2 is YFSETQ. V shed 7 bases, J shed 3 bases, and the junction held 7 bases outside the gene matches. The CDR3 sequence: CASQGGQGEETQYF. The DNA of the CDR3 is TGCGCCAGCCAAGGGGGACAGGGCGAAGAGACCCAGTACTTC.

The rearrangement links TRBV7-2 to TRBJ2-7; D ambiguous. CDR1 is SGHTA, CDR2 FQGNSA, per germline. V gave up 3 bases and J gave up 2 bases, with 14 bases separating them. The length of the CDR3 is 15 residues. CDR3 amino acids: CASSLSATITYEQYF. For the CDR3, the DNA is TGTGCCAGCAGCTTGTCGGCTACTATCACCTACGAGCAGTACTTC.

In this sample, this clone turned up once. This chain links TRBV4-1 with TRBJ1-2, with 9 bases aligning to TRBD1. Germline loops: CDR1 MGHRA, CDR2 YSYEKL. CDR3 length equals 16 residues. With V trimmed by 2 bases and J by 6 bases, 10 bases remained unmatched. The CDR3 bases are TGCGCCAGCAGCCAAACTGGGGGACAGGGTTTTAATGGCTACACCTTC. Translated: CASSQTGGQGFNGYTF.

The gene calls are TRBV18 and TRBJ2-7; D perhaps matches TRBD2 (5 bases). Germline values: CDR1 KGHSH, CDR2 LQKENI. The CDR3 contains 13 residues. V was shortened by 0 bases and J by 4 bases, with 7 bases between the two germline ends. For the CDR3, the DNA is TGTGCCAGCTCACCACCCGGGGAGTACGAGCAGTACTTC. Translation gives CASSPPGEYEQYF. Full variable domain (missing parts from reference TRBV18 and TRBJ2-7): NAGVMQNPRHLVRRRGQEARLRCSPMKGHSHVYWYRQLPEEGLKFMVYLQKENIIDESGMPKERFSAEFPKEGPSILRIQQVVRGDSAAYFCASSPPGEYEQYFGPGTRLTVT.

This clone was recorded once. Here the CDR3 reads CASSQDSWVAGGLYEQYF. CDR3 in DNA: TGCGCCAGCAGCCAAGATTCGTGGGTAGCGGGAGGCCTCTACGAGCAGTACTTC. This chain joins TRBV4-3 and TRBJ2-7, with TRBD2 identical over 10 bases. This CDR3 spans 18 amino acids. J lost 3 bases, V lost 0 bases, and 11 bases had no gene match. Germline V gene sequence: CDR1 LGHNA, CDR2 YSLEER.

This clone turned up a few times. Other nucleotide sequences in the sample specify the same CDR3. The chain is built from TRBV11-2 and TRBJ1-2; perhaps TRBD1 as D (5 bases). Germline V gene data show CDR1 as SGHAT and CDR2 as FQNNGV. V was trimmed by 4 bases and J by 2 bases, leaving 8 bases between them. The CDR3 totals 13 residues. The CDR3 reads CASSSTANYGYTF. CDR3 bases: TGTGCCAGCAGCTCGACAGCGAACTATGGCTACACCTTC.